The rows below give T cell receptor beta chains drawn from one sample of a study of graft-versus-host responses after intestinal transplantation. This table comes from immunoSEQ multiplex PCR, and its TCRdb copy is limited to in-frame clones, with some not included. This sample has about 97,000 clones, with 75% to 95% found just once. The input for sequencing was PBMCs, taken around 450 days after intestinal transplant. These receptors came from a human patient who received an intestinal transplant, so some T cells may come from the graft donor. CDR3s include the opening cysteine and the closing phenylalanine or tryptophan. Fields, in order: CDR3 DNA, CDR3 protein, clone size, V gene, J gene, D gene. The D gene is left open where the match is weak. Size is stated for part of the rows, as once, few or many counts, or as a class when the clone is expanded.

DNA: TGTGCCAGCAGTTACTCGAACGGGAGGAATGAGCAGTTCTTC
CDR3: CASSYSNGRNEQFF
size: .
V: TRBV6-5
J: TRBJ2-1
D: TRBD2

DNA: TGTGCCAGCAGCTCGAAGGGAGGGGCCACTGAAGCTTTCTTT
CDR3: CASSSKGGATEAFF
size: .
V: TRBV13
J: TRBJ1-1
D: .

DNA: TGTGCTAGTGGTTTGGTAAGGGCCGAGGGGATCACTGAAGCTTTCTTT
CDR3: CASGLVRAEGITEAFF
size: .
V: TRBV12-5
J: TRBJ1-1
D: .

DNA: TGTGCCAGCAGTGAAGGTTGGCAGGGGGCGGAGACCCAGTACTTC
CDR3: CASSEGWQGAETQYF
size: .
V: TRBV6-1
J: TRBJ2-5
D: TRBD1

DNA: TGTGCCAGCAGTGAGGGCGGGGGCGAAACCGGGGAGCTGTTTTTT
CDR3: CASSEGGGETGELFF
size: .
V: TRBV2
J: TRBJ2-2
D: .

DNA: TGTGCCAGCAGTGCGTGGTCGGCGGAGAACTATGGCTACACCTTC
CDR3: CASSAWSAENYGYTF
size: once
V: TRBV2
J: TRBJ1-2
D: .

DNA: TGTGCCAGCAGCTCCCGGGGCGTGACAGAAAACACTGAAGCTTTCTTT
CDR3: CASSSRGVTENTEAFF
size: .
V: TRBV7-6
J: TRBJ1-1
D: .

DNA: TGTGCCAGCAGTGGACTAGCGGGGGAGCAGTACTTC
CDR3: CASSGLAGEQYF
size: .
V: TRBV2
J: TRBJ2-7
D: TRBD2

DNA: TGTGCCAGCAGCTTGAGTTCCGGGACGGTCTCCTACGAGCAGTACTTC
CDR3: CASSLSSGTVSYEQYF
size: once
V: TRBV5-6
J: TRBJ2-7
D: .

DNA: TGTGCCAGCAGCGCCCCCCTGGGGTCCCAGGATGGCTACACCTTC
CDR3: CASSAPLGSQDGYTF
size: .
V: TRBV9
J: TRBJ1-2
D: .

DNA: TGTGCCAGCCTAGGGGAATCTGGAAACACCATATATTTT
CDR3: CASLGESGNTIYF
size: .
V: TRBV6-5
J: TRBJ1-3
D: .

DNA: TGTGCCAGCTGGAGTCAGGTTTCGGGGTATGGCTACACCTTC
CDR3: CASWSQVSGYGYTF
size: .
V: TRBV7-9
J: TRBJ1-2
D: .

DNA: TGTGCCAGCAGTAGGGGAAACACCATATATTTT
CDR3: CASSRGNTIYF
size: .
V: TRBV6-1
J: TRBJ1-3
D: .

DNA: TGTGCCAGCAGCCAAGACTCGGGGGGGTACACCGGGGAGCTGTTTTTT
CDR3: CASSQDSGGYTGELFF
size: .
V: TRBV4-2
J: TRBJ2-2
D: TRBD2

DNA: TGTGCCAGCAGTGACTCCCAGGGTGCTCTCTCTGGGGCCAACGTCCTGACTTTC
CDR3: CASSDSQGALSGANVLTF
size: .
V: TRBV6-4
J: TRBJ2-6
D: .

DNA: TGTGCCAGCAGCCCCCCGGTATCCACAGATACGCAGTATTTT
CDR3: CASSPPVSTDTQYF
size: .
V: TRBV5-6
J: TRBJ2-3
D: .

DNA: TGCGCCAGCAGCCAAGATGATCTGGCCTCCTACGAGCAGTACTTC
CDR3: CASSQDDLASYEQYF
size: .
V: TRBV4-1
J: TRBJ2-7
D: .

DNA: TGTGCCAGCAGCTCCGGGACAGGGGGTCCCCAAGAGACCCAGTACTTC
CDR3: CASSSGTGGPQETQYF
size: .
V: TRBV7-3
J: TRBJ2-5
D: TRBD1

DNA: TGTGCCAGCAGCCAAGGGCAGCGGGACGAAGAGACCCAGTACTTC
CDR3: CASSQGQRDEETQYF
size: .
V: TRBV4-2
J: TRBJ2-5
D: TRBD2

DNA: TGTGCCAGCAGCTTCCGGACAGGCTCCTACGAGCAGTACTTC
CDR3: CASSFRTGSYEQYF
size: .
V: TRBV11-2
J: TRBJ2-7
D: TRBD1

DNA: TGTGCCAGCAGTTACTCGATTGCCCAGTCCAATGAGCAGTTCTTC
CDR3: CASSYSIAQSNEQFF
size: .
V: TRBV6-6
J: TRBJ2-1
D: .